This T cell receptor (beta chain) emerged from a study of CD8 T cells in Susac syndrome. This clonotype was recorded once. Reverse transcription of roughly 0.45 to 1 ug RNA was carried out with random hexamers. TCRdb reanalysed the immunoSEQ multiplex PCR reads using MiXCR and keeps one entry per CDR3 protein. This sample has under 300,000 distinct CDR3 sequences, with almost 97% found just once. Looked up from germline, CDR1 is DFQATT and CDR2 is SNEGSKA (reference sequence). This CDR3 contains 14 residues. Trimming removed 5 bases from V and 0 bases from J, with 14 bases in between. Sequencing of TCR beta was performed on blood CD8+ and CD4+ T cells.

Sequencing input: CD4+ T cells from PBMCs. The V call is TRBV20-1, the J call TRBJ2-7; D might be TRBD2 (6 bases). This clonotype originated in a human donor with Susac syndrome. CDR3 DNA: TGCAGTGCTGCGGGGCTATGGGGCTCCTACGAGCAGTACTTC. This translates into CSAAGLWGSYEQYF.